Below are 7 T cell receptor beta chains sequenced from a single sample in a study of blood T cell repertoires in COVID-19. Method: immunoSEQ multiplex PCR; TCRdb's copy keeps in-frame clones and lacks some. The data contain 110,000 to 150,000 clones, roughly 83% of them seen just once; the ten biggest clones take up 5%. Sequencing was done on a sample of peripheral blood. Source of these receptors: a woman aged 65 to 85 with COVID-19, enrolled during active disease.

The gene calls are TRBV13 and TRBJ2-2, with D possibly TRBD2 on 6 matching bases. V dropped 2 bases and J dropped 5 bases, with 18 bases sitting between them. From germline, CDR1 is PRHDT and CDR2 FYEKMQ (reference sequence). This CDR3 has 17 amino acids. The CDR3 loop is CASSLKWPEGRTGELFF. CDR3 nucleotide sequence: TGTGCCAGCAGCTTAAAATGGCCGGAGGGGAGGACCGGGGAGCTGTTTTTT.

The chain combines TRBV27 with TRBJ2-3, with 8 bases fitting TRBD1. The CDR3 length is 13 residues. The V and J ends lost 5 bases and 3 bases, in that order; junction bases with no gene match: 1. Germline CDR1 MNHEY, CDR2 SMNVEV (reference sequence). The chain's CDR3 is CASSRQGTDTQYF. CDR3 DNA: TGTGCCAGCAGTCGACAGGGGACAGATACGCAGTATTTT.

The chain has TRBV7-7 and TRBJ2-1, with 8 bases matching TRBD2. The V segment lost 1 base and the J segment 7 bases; nucleotides outside the gene matches: 6. The CDR3 extends over 15 amino acids. CDR1 and CDR2 (germline): SSHAT, FNYEAQ (reference sequence). CDR3 DNA sequence: TGTGCCAGCAGCTTAGTCCCGGGGGGGCAAAATGAGCAGTTCTTC. Translating gives CASSLVPGGQNEQFF.

The chain uses TRBV10-3 and TRBJ1-2, with 9 positions matching TRBD1. CDR3 length: 14 residues. With 2 bases clipped from V and 5 bases from J, the junction kept 3 bases outside the gene matches. CDR1 is ENHRY and CDR2 is SYGVKD in the germline V gene. CDR3 DNA: TGTGCCATCAGTGAGCCCGGGACAGGGTATGGCTACACCTTC. Amino acids: CAISEPGTGYGYTF.

The chain combines TRBV20-1 with TRBJ1-2; D gene uncertain. CDR3 size: 11 residues. The germline gives CDR1 DFQATT, CDR2 SNEGSKA (reference sequence). Deletions cut 3 bases from V and 12 bases from J, with 14 bases between. CDR3 in amino acids: CSASPLPPDTF. CDR3 sequence (DNA): TGCAGTGCTAGCCCCCTTCCTCCTGACACCTTC.

This sequence joins TRBV19 and TRBJ2-2; 13 nucleotides align to TRBD2. V trimming: 0 bases; J trimming: 4 bases; junction bases outside the gene matches: 8. Germline loops: CDR1 LNHDA, CDR2 SQIVND (reference sequence). The CDR3 totals 19 residues. CDR3 residues: CASSIEGGTSGAITGELFF. Written as DNA, the CDR3 is TGTGCCAGTAGTATAGAAGGGGGGACTAGCGGGGCGATCACCGGGGAGCTGTTTTTT.

The V and J genes are TRBV6-5 and TRBJ2-2, with TRBD2 identical over 9 bases. V trimming: 2 bases; J trimming: 4 bases; junction bases outside the gene matches: 2. This CDR3 is built from 15 residues. Germline-derived CDR1 and CDR2 are MNHEY and SVGAGI. In DNA, the CDR3 is TGTGCCAGCAGTTACGAGACTAGCGGCACCGGGGAGCTGTTTTTT. The encoded protein is CASSYETSGTGELFF.